This T cell receptor (beta chain) derives from a study of blood T cell repertoires in COVID-19 (dated by TCRdb to about 2020). As for the study more broadly: Samples covering the acute and convalescent phases of COVID-19 were provided by collaborators in the United States, Italy and Spain. A de-identified subject ID, COVID-19 status, age in years and sex were almost always included in the sample metadata. Samples came from the ongoing ImmuneRACE study (first 160 participants) plus 1,254 subjects from 6 global collaborators. Deeply sampled blood TCRbeta repertoires from subjects exposed to, actively infected with, or recovered from COVID-19 were included in the dataset. Where available, HLA class I and class II types were obtained from metadata supplied by the sample provider rather than from assay-based typing. The repertoires were released in a freely available public database meant as a resource for research on the immune response to SARS-CoV-2. The prospective study material was composed of cDNA or gDNA derived from T cells, B-cell-depleted T cells, or PBMCs. The investigation overall reported the following: How much clinical and demographic metadata was included differed by source and by participant, and the metadata was provided uncurated.

Collaborating institutions collected whole blood in K2EDTA tubes following their own protocols. For TCRbeta analysis, collaborators shipped samples in one of three forms: frozen whole blood, isolated PBMCs, or DNA extracted from either of those sample types. As regards this clone: It has no known antigen specificity. No quality values exist for individual bases; no much larger clone is one base distant.

The immunoSEQ Assay, a bias-controlled multiplex PCR, was used to amplify TCRbeta CDR3 regions from genomic DNA. Per the authors' processing: Nucleated cell counts per sample were estimated from amplification of reference gene primers within the assay. To quantify the absolute abundance of each unique TCRbeta CDR3 rearrangement, sequence reads were collapsed and filtered. For each sample, productive Simpson clonality was calculated by taking the square root of Simpson's diversity index across productive rearrangements. In its TCRdb copy, this immuneACCESS table keeps in-frame sequences only and misses some clones. Where compared with another copy, unresolved V genes explain less than half of these, and the others have no known cause. Clone size and V and J calls were adopted from that table, with D and trimming inferred from the DNA. In all, the sample holds 25,000 to 35,000 clones, and approximately 86% of those were seen once. Around 5% of the sample is held by the ten biggest clonotypes.

The germline V gene supplies CDR1 ENHRY and CDR2 SYGVKD. The CDR3 has 15 amino acids, counting the end cysteine and phenylalanine. Only CDR3 DNA is held: 45 bases, read in frame from base 1. V and J are truncated by 3 bases and 6 bases respectively, leaving an intervening sequence of 15 bases. The rearranged segments are TRBV10-3 and TRBJ2-1, with TRBD2 perhaps the D gene, on 5 matching bases. The sequence came from a man aged 55-75 years with active COVID-19. Sequences were obtained from peripheral blood. The sequenced DNA: TGTGCCATCAGTGATGCGACATCCGGGGTCAATGAGCAGTTCTTC. The translation is CAISDATSGVNEQFF.